This T cell receptor (beta chain) was sequenced in a study of T cell repertoires in aging, cancer and after chemotherapy. Broader study findings: Across the chemotherapy interval, each cancer cohort showed higher median generation probability, suggesting thymic rebound. Untreated cancer patients had significantly lower blood TCR diversity than age-matched healthy donors. Loss of evenness, beyond lost richness, contributed to age-related TCR diversity decline in cancer patients.

The length of the CDR3 is 17 residues. Germline CDR1 reads LNHDA; CDR2 reads SQIVND (reference sequence). Deletions cut 6 bases from V and 0 bases from J, with 18 bases between. The template was genomic DNA from peripheral blood, not RNA. In its sample, this clonotype was seen a few times. Its cognate antigen is unknown. Rearranged V-D-J TRB sequences were amplified with a mixed TRB-A/B primer pool. TCRdb used MiXCR to reprocess the multiplex PCR reads, holding one entry per CDR3 protein. Seen here are a few thousand distinct CDR3 sequences, 50% to 80% observed once, and the top ten hold roughly 26%. The sequencing input was blood. The source of this sequence is a human donor with a solid tumor. The chain has TRBV19 and TRBJ1-3; perhaps TRBD1 as D (5 bases). The CDR3 nucleotides read TGTGCCAGTAGCAGCGGACATGGGCCCAACTCTGGAAACACCATATATTTT. It encodes CASSSGHGPNSGNTIYF.